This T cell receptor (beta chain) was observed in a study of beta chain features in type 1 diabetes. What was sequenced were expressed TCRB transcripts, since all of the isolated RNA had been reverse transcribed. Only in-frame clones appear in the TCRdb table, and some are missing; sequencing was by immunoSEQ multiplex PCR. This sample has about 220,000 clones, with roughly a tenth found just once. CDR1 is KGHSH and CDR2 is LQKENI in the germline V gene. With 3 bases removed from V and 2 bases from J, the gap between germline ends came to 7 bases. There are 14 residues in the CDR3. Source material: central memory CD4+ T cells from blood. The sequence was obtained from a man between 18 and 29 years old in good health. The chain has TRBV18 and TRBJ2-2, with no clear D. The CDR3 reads CASSPDGNTGELFF. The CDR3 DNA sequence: TGTGCCAGCTCACCGGACGGTAACACCGGGGAGCTGTTTTTT.